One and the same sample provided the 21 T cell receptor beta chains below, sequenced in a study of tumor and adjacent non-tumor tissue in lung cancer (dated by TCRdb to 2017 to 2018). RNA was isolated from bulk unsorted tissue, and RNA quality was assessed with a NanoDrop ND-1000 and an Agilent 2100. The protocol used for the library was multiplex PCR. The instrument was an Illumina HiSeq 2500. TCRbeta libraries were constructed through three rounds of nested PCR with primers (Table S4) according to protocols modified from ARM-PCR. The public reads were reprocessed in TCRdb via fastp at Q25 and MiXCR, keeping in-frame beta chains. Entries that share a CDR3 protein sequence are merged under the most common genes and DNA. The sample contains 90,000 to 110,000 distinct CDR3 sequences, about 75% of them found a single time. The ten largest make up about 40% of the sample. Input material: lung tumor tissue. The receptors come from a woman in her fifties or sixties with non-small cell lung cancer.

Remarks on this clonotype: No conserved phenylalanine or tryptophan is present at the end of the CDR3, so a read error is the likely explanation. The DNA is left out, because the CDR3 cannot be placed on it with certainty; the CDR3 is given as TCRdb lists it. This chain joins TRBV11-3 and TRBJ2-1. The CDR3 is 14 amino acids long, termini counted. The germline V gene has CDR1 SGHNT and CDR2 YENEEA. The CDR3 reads CASSLQYSYNEQLI.

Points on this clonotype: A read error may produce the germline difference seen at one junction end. CDR3 in amino acids: CSAGNEYLF. The CDR3 nucleotides are TGCAGTGCGGGGAATGAGTATTTATTC. The chain recombines TRBV20-1 with TRBJ2-1; D gene uncertain. This CDR3 contains 9 residues. Germline loops: CDR1 DFQATT, CDR2 SNEGSKA (reference sequence).

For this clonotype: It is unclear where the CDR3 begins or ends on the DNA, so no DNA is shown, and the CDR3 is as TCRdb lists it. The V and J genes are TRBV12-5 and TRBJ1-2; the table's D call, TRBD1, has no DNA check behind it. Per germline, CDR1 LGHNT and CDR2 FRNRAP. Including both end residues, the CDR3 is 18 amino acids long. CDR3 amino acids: CVSGLVCGGGSYGCGYTF.

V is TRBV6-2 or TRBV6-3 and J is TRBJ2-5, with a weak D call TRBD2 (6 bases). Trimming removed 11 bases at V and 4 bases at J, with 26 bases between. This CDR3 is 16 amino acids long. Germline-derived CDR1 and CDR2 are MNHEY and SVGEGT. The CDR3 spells CAGAVKDYQVRETQYF. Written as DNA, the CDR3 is TGTGCCGGCGCCGTCAAGGACTACCAGGTCCGAGAGACCCAGTACTTC.

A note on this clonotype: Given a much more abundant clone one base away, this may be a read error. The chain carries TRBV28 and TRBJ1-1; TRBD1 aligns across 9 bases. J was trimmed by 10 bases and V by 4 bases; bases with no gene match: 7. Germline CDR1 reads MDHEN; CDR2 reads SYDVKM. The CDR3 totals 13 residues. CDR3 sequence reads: CASSSLDRGGAFF. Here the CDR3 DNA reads TGTGCCAGCAGTTCCCTGGACAGGGGTGGAGCTTTCTTT.

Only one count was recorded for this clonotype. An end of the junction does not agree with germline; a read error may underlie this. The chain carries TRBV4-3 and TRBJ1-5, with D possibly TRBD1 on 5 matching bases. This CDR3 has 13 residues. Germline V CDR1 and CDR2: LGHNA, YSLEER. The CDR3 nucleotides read TGCACCAGCAGCCAAGATTACAGGAGGCCCCAGCATTTT. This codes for CTSSQDYRRPQHF.

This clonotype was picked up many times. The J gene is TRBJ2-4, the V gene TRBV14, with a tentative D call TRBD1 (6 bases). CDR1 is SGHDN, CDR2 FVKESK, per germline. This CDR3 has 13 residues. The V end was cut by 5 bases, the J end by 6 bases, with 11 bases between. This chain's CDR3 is CASSRQASNIQYF. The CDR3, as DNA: TGTGCCAGCAGCAGACAGGCTTCAAACATTCAGTACTTC. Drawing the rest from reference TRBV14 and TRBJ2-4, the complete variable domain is EAGVTQFPSHSVIEKGQTVTLRCDPISGHDNLYWYRRVMGKEIKFLLHFVKESKQDESGMPNNRFLAERTGGTYSTLKVQPAELEDSGVYFCASSRQASNIQYFGAGTRLSVL.

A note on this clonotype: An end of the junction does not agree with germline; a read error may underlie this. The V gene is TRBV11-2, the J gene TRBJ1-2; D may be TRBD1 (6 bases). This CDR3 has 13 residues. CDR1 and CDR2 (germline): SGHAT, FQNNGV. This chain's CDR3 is CTSTLTGGCGYTF. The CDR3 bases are TGTACCAGCACCCTAACCGGGGGCTGTGGTTACACCTTC.

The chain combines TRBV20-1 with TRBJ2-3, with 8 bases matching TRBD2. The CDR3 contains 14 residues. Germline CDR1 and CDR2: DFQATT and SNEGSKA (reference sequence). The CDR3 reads CNAAWSGGDDTQYF. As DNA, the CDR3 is TGCAATGCCGCCTGGAGCGGGGGAGATGATACGCAGTATTTT.

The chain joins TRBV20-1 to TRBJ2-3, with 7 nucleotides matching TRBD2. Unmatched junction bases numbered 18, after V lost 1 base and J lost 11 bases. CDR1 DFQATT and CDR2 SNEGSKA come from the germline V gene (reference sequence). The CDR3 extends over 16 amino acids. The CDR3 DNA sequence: TGCAGTGCTAGAGGGGATGCGGCTAGCGGAGCTGGGATGCAGTATTTT. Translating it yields CSARGDAASGAGMQYF.

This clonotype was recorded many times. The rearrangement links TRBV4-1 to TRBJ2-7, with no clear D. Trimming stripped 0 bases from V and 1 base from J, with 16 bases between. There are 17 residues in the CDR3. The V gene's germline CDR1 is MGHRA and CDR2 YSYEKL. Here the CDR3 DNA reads TGCGCCAGCAGCCAAGACTTTCAGTTTTCCGGTTCCTACGAGCAGTACTTC. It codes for CASSQDFQFSGSYEQYF.

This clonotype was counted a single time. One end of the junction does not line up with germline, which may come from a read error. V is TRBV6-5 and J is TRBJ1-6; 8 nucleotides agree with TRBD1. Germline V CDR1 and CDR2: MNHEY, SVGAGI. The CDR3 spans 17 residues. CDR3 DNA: TGTGCAAGCAGTTCAGGGACAGGTGACCCCTATAATTCACCCCTCCACTTT. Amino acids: CASSSGTGDPYNSPLHF.

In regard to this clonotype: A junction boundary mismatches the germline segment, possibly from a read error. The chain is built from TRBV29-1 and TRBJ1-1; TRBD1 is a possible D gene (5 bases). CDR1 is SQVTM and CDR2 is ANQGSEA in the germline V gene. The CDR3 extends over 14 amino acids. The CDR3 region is CSVEGEAGNTEAFF. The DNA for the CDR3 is TGCAGCGTTGAAGGGGAAGCAGGGAACACAGAAGCTTTCTTT.

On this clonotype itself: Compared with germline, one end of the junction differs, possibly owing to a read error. As DNA, the CDR3 is TGTGCCAGCAGCCGACAGGGGCGGGATTTTTTT. Translated: CASSRQGRDFF. The rearrangement joins TRBV6-5 to TRBJ1-1, with 8 bases matching TRBD1. Per germline, CDR1 MNHEY and CDR2 SVGAGI. The CDR3 length is 11 residues.

The CDR3 DNA reads TGTGCCATCCAGCGGGAGGGGTCCTACAATGAGCAGTTCTTC. Its translation: CAIQREGSYNEQFF. The chain recombines TRBV28 with TRBJ2-1, with TRBD2 matching 10 bases. CDR3 size: 14 residues. After removal of 10 bases from V and 1 base from J, the junction contained 4 bases not matched to a gene. Germline-derived CDR1 and CDR2 are MDHEN and SYDVKM.

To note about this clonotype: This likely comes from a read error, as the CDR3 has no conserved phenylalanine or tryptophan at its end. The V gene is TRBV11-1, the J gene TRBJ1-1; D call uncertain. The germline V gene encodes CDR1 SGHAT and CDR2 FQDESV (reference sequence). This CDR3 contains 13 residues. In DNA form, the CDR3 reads TGTGCCGGCAGCTCTAACTACTGTGGTGATGCTTTCTAT. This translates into CAGSSNYCGDAFY.

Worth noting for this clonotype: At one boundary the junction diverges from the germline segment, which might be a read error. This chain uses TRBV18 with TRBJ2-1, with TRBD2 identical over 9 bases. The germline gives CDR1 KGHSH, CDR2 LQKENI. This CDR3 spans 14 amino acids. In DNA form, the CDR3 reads TGTGCCAGCTCACCGACTAGCGGATACAGTGAGCAGTTCTTC. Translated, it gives CASSPTSGYSEQFF.

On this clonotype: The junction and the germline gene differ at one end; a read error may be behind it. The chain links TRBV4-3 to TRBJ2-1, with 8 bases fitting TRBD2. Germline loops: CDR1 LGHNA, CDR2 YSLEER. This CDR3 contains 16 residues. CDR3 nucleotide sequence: TGCGCCAGCAACCAAGGGACTAGAGGGAGGTTGAATGCGCAGTTCTTC. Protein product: CASNQGTRGRLNAQFF.

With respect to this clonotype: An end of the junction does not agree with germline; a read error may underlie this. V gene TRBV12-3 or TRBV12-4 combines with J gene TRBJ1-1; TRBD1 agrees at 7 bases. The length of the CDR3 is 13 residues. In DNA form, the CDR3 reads TGTGCCAGTCGCGTAGACAGGGACACTGAAACTTTCTTT. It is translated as CASRVDRDTETFF.

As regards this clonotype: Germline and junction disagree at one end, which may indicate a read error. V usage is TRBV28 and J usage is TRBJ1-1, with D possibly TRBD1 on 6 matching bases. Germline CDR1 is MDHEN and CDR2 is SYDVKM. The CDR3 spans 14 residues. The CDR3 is CVSSPGQLNAEAFF. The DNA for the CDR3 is TGTGTCAGCAGCCCCGGACAGCTCAACGCTGAAGCTTTCTTT.

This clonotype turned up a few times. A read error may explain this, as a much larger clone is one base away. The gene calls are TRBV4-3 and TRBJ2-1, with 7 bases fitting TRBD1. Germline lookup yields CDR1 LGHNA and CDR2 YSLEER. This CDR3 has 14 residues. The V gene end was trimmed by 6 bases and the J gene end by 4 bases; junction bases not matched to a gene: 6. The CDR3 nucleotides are TGCGCCAGCAGGGTAGACAGGGATTACAATGAGCAGTTCTTC. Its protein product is CASRVDRDYNEQFF.